These 20 T cell receptor beta chains share one sample of origin, sequenced in a study of blood T cells in healthy people across ages. Through a sample-barcoded 5' primer and a J-beta primer mix, a second PCR was run for roughly 7 to 12 cycles. TCRdb re-derived calls from the 5' RACE reads in MiXCR, one entry per CDR3 protein. The data contain 1.5 million to 2 million distinct CDR3 sequences, approximately 50% of them seen just once; the ten biggest clones take up about 2.1%. Sequencing input: blood. The receptors were gathered from a woman between 40 and 50 years old in good health.

This clonotype was picked up a small number of times. The V gene is TRBV27, the J gene TRBJ2-5, with 7 bases identical to TRBD2. Germline loops: CDR1 MNHEY, CDR2 SMNVEV (reference sequence). Trimming cost V 3 bases and J 2 bases; bases outside gene matches: 0. This CDR3 has 13 amino acids. The CDR3 coding sequence is TGTGCCAGCAGTTTGCGGGAGCAAGAGACCCAGTACTTC. Amino acids: CASSLREQETQYF.

The gene calls are TRBV6-6 and TRBJ2-2; 9 bases map to TRBD2. The trim removed 9 bases at V and 5 bases at J, leaving 10 bases unmatched. Germline-derived CDR1 and CDR2 are MNHNY and SVGAGI (reference sequence). This CDR3 comprises 15 residues. The CDR3 here is CASRRSGGNTGELFF. Here the CDR3 DNA reads TGTGCCAGTAGGAGAAGCGGGGGGAATACCGGGGAGCTGTTTTTT.

The chain recombines TRBV7-2 with TRBJ1-1; TRBD1 agrees at 10 bases. CDR3 length equals 15 residues. V lost 5 bases to trimming and J lost 1 base; unmatched junction nucleotides: 4. In germline, CDR1 is SGHTA, CDR2 FQGNSA. CDR3 in DNA: TGTGCCAGCAGCAAGACAGGGGGCGGGAACACTGAAGCTTTCTTT. Protein: CASSKTGGGNTEAFF.

J is TRBJ2-5 and V is TRBV3-1, with a possible D match to TRBD2 (6 bases). The V gene lost 3 bases and the J gene lost 11 bases, with 19 bases spanning the gap. This CDR3 contains 14 residues. Germline V CDR1 and CDR2: LGHDT, YNNKEL (reference sequence). CDR3 nucleotides: TGTGCCAGCAGCCAGGCTCCGGAGGGGAATGCGCAGTACTTC. Protein product: CASSQAPEGNAQYF.

This chain joins TRBV18 and TRBJ1-5; 7 bases line up with TRBD1. The CDR3 totals 14 residues. The V gene end was trimmed by 4 bases and the J gene end by 6 bases; junction bases not matched to a gene: 6. CDR1 is KGHSH and CDR2 is LQKENI in the germline V gene. The CDR3: CASSRVGGGQPQHF. CDR3 DNA sequence: TGTGCCAGCTCACGCGTAGGGGGCGGTCAGCCCCAGCATTTT. Together with reference TRBV18 and TRBJ1-5, the CDR3 gives the full variable domain: NAGVMQNPRHLVRRRGQEARLRCSPMKGHSHVYWYRQLPEEGLKFMVYLQKENIIDESGMPKERFSAEFPKEGPSILRIQQVVRGDSAAYFCASSRVGGGQPQHFGDGTRLSIL.

The chain uses TRBV5-5 and TRBJ2-1; D is unresolved. V was pared by 0 bases and J by 0 bases, with 10 bases between. The CDR3 consists of 16 residues. CDR1 and CDR2 from the germline V gene are SGHKS and YYEKEE (reference sequence). The chain's CDR3 is CASSLAMVSSYNEQFF. The DNA of the CDR3 is TGTGCCAGCAGCTTGGCTATGGTGAGCTCCTACAATGAGCAGTTCTTC.

The V and J genes are TRBV20-1 and TRBJ2-1; 9 bases fit TRBD1. With V trimmed by 6 bases and J by 8 bases, 8 bases remained unmatched. The CDR3 has 13 amino acids. Germline CDR1 is DFQATT and CDR2 is SNEGSKA (reference sequence). CDR3 protein: CSAPGQGGDEQFF. As DNA, the CDR3 is TGCAGTGCCCCGGGACAGGGAGGTGATGAGCAGTTCTTC.

In this sample, this clonotype turned up a few times. The chain is built from TRBV6-2 or TRBV6-3 and TRBJ2-7; D might be TRBD1 (5 bases). CDR1 is MNHEY, CDR2 SVGEGT, per germline. The CDR3 sequence is 16 residues long. With 0 bases removed from V and 0 bases from J, the gap between germline ends came to 12 bases. CDR3 loop: CASSYSTGRNSYEQYF. CDR3 nucleotides: TGTGCCAGCAGTTACTCAACAGGCCGAAACTCCTACGAGCAGTACTTC.

V usage is TRBV24-1 and J usage is TRBJ2-3; perhaps TRBD1 as D (8 bases). The germline gives CDR1 KGHDR, CDR2 SFDVKD. This CDR3 is 15 amino acids long. The V end was cut by 1 base, the J end by 7 bases, with 14 bases between. CDR3 in amino acids: CATSDFPQGGNTQYF. The CDR3 DNA reads TGTGCCACCAGTGATTTCCCACAGGGGGGGAATACGCAGTATTTT.

The chain joins TRBV27 to TRBJ2-7, with a weak D call TRBD1 (6 bases). Germline V gene sequence: CDR1 MNHEY, CDR2 SMNVEV (reference sequence). CDR3 length equals 15 residues. Deletions cut 0 bases from V and 7 bases from J, with 16 bases between. CDR3: CASSLSAGAGGEQYF. Here the CDR3 DNA reads TGTGCCAGCAGTTTATCGGCAGGGGCCGGCGGGGAGCAGTACTTC.

The chain has TRBV19 and TRBJ1-1; D perhaps matches TRBD1 (6 bases). V was trimmed by 5 bases and J by 5 bases, leaving 27 bases between them. Germline values: CDR1 LNHDA, CDR2 SQIVND (reference sequence). The length of the CDR3 is 18 residues. CDR3 bases: TGTGCCAGTAGTCCCGCGATGTGGAAAACAGGGAGGGCAACTGAAGCTTTCTTT. This codes for CASSPAMWKTGRATEAFF.

The chain links TRBV7-9 to TRBJ2-7, with D possibly matching TRBD2 (5 bases). Per germline, CDR1 SEHNR and CDR2 FQNEAQ (reference sequence). There are 14 residues in the CDR3. V was shortened by 5 bases and J by 10 bases, with 21 bases between the two germline ends. DNA of the CDR3: TGTGCCAGCAGCCCAAGACTAAGTGGGGTCGCCCAGTACTTC. Residues: CASSPRLSGVAQYF.

This clonotype was counted between two and nine times. V and J are TRBV20-1 and TRBJ2-7, with TRBD1 matching over 7 bases. The CDR3 is 15 residues long. Germline CDR1 is DFQATT and CDR2 is SNEGSKA (reference sequence). The trim removed 2 bases at V and 2 bases at J, leaving 9 bases unmatched. This CDR3 reads CSARPKGGSTYEQYF. The CDR3 bases are TGCAGTGCTAGACCAAAAGGGGGCTCCACCTACGAGCAGTACTTC.

The V gene is TRBV5-5, the J gene TRBJ1-5; D perhaps matches TRBD1 (5 bases). Trimming took 5 bases from V and 5 from J, leaving 11 bases between them. CDR3 size: 13 residues. CDR1 is SGHKS and CDR2 is YYEKEE in the germline V gene (reference sequence). CDR3 amino acids: CASRVGTDQPQHF. The CDR3 coding sequence is TGTGCCAGCAGGGTTGGGACGGATCAGCCCCAGCATTTT.

There are many counts of this clonotype. The V and J genes are TRBV6-2 or TRBV6-3 and TRBJ2-7; tentatively, D is TRBD1 (6 bases). The CDR3 has 16 residues. CDR1 is MNHEY, CDR2 SVGEGT, per germline. V dropped 4 bases and J dropped 1 base, with 17 bases sitting between them. The CDR3 is CASSSSATGDSYEQYF. The CDR3 DNA reads TGTGCCAGCAGTTCCTCTGCGACAGGAGATTCCTACGAGCAGTACTTC.

The V call is TRBV7-3, the J call TRBJ2-6; a weak D match, TRBD1 (6 bases). The CDR3 totals 18 residues. Germline-derived CDR1 and CDR2 are SGHTA and FQGTGA. With 5 bases removed from V and 0 bases from J, the gap between germline ends came to 17 bases. Here the CDR3 reads CASSEDLQGSSGANVLTF. The CDR3 DNA follows: TGTGCCAGCAGCGAAGACCTACAGGGCTCCTCTGGGGCCAACGTCCTGACTTTC.

This clonotype appeared a few times. The chain employs TRBV11-2 and TRBJ2-6; TRBD2 matches at 9 bases. Germline trimming cut 1 base from V and 0 bases from J; bases unmatched to any gene: 13. Germline CDR1 and CDR2: SGHAT and FQNNGV. CDR3 length equals 21 residues. CDR3 protein: CASSLVLAGSALLSGANVLTF. CDR3 sequence (DNA): TGTGCCAGCAGCTTAGTCCTAGCGGGGTCCGCCTTACTCTCTGGGGCCAACGTCCTGACTTTC.

The DNA of the CDR3 is TGTGCCAGCAGACCCCGGTCGGACGACTCTGGCTACACCTTC. Translation: CASRPRSDDSGYTF. The gene calls are TRBV27 and TRBJ1-2; D is ambiguous. The CDR3 has 14 residues. The germline V gene has CDR1 MNHEY and CDR2 SMNVEV (reference sequence). V lost 6 bases and J lost 7, with 18 bases in between.

The chain employs TRBV20-1 and TRBJ2-1, with D possibly matching TRBD2 (7 bases). The V end was cut by 1 base, the J end by 4 bases, with 14 bases between. CDR1 and CDR2 from the germline V gene are DFQATT and SNEGSKA (reference sequence). There are 15 residues in the CDR3. The CDR3 DNA reads as TGCAGTGCTAGAGCTGAGGGGGGGGGATACAATGAGCAGTTCTTC. This sequence encodes CSARAEGGGYNEQFF.

The chain has TRBV20-1 and TRBJ1-4; D perhaps matches TRBD1 (5 bases). CDR1 and CDR2 (germline): DFQATT, SNEGSKA (reference sequence). This CDR3 spans 17 amino acids. Trimming took 6 bases from V and 1 from J, leaving 21 bases between them. CDR3 DNA sequence: TGCAGTGCCTCGGAGAAAGGGCGGGGGGTAACTAATGAAAAACTGTTTTTT. Protein product: CSASEKGRGVTNEKLFF.